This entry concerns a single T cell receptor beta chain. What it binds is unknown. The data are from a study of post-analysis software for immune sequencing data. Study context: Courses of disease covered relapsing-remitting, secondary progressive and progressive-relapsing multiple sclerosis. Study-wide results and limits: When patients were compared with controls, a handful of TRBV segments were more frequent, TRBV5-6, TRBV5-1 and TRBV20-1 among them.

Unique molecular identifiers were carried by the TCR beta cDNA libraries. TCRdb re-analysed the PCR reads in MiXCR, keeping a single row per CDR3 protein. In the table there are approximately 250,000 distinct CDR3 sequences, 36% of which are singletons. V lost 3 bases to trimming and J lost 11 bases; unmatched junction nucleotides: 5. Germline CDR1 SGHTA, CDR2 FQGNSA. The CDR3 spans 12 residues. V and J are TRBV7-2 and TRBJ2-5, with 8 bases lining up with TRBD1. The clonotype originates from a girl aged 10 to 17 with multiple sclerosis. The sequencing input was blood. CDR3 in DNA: TGTGCCAGCAGCTTCGGACAGGGTGGGCAGTACTTC. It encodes CASSFGQGGQYF.